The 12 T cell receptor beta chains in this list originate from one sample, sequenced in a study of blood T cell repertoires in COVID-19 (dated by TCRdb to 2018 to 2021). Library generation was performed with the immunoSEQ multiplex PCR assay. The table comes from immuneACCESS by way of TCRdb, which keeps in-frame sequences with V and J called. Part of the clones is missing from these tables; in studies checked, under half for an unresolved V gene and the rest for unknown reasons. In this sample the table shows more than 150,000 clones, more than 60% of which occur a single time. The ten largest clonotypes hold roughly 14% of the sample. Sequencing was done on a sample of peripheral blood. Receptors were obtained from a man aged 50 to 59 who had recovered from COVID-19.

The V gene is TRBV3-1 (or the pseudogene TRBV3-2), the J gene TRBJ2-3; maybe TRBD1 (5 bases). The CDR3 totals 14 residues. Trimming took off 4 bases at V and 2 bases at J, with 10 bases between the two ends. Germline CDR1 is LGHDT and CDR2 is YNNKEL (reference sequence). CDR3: CASSPRRATDTQYF. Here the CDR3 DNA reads TGTGCCAGCAGCCCCCGCAGGGCCACAGATACGCAGTATTTT.

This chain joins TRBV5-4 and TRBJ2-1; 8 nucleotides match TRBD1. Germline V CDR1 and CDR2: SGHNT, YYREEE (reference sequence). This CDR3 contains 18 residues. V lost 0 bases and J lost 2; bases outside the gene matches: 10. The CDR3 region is CASSLGARLDRAYNEQFF. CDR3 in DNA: TGTGCCAGCAGCTTGGGGGCGAGGCTGGACAGGGCCTACAATGAGCAGTTCTTC. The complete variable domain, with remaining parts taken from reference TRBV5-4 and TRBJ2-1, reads ETGVTQSPTHLIKTRGQQVTLRCSSQSGHNTVSWYQQALGQGPQFIFQYYREEENGRGNFPPRFSGLQFPNYSSELNVNALELDDSALYLCASSLGARLDRAYNEQFFGPGTRLTVL.

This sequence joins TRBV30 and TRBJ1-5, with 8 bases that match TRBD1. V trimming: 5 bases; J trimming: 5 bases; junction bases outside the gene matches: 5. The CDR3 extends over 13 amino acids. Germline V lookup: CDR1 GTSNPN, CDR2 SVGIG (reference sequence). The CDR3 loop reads CAWAQGADQPQHF. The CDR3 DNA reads TGTGCCTGGGCTCAGGGGGCCGATCAGCCCCAGCATTTT.

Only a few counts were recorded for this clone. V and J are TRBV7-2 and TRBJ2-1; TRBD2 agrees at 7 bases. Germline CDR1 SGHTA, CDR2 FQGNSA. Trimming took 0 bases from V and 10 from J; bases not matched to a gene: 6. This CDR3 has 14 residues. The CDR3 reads CASSLAAGEREQFF. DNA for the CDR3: TGTGCCAGCAGCTTAGCGGCGGGAGAAAGGGAGCAGTTCTTC.

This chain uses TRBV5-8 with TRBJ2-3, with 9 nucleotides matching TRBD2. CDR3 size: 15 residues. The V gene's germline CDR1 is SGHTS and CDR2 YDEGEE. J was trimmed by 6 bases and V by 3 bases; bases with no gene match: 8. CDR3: CASSYIAGAWDTQYF. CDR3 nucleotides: TGTGCCAGCAGCTACATAGCGGGAGCCTGGGATACGCAGTATTTT.

For the CDR3, the DNA is TGTGCCAGCAGCTTCGGTTACTACCTAGCGGAGAGCTCCTACGAGCAGTACTTC. Protein: CASSFGYYLAESSYEQYF. The rearrangement joins TRBV7-2 to TRBJ2-7, with 7 bases identical to TRBD2. Trimming removed 3 bases from V and 0 bases from J; junction bases left unmatched: 14. The CDR3 spans 18 residues. Germline V gene lookup returns CDR1 SGHTA and CDR2 FQGNSA.

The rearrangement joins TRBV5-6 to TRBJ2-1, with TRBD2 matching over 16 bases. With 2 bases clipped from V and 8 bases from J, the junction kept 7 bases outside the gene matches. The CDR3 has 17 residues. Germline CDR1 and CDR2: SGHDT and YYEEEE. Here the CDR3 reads CASSFPVGTSGGDEQFF. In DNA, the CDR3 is TGTGCCAGCAGCTTTCCTGTTGGGACTAGCGGGGGGGATGAGCAGTTCTTC.

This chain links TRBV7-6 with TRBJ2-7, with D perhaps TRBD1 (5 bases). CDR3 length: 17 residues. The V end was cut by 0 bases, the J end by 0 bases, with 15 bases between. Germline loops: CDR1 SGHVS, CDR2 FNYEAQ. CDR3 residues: CASSLAPGFDSSYEQYF. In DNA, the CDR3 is TGTGCCAGCAGCTTAGCGCCCGGGTTTGACAGCTCCTACGAGCAGTACTTC.

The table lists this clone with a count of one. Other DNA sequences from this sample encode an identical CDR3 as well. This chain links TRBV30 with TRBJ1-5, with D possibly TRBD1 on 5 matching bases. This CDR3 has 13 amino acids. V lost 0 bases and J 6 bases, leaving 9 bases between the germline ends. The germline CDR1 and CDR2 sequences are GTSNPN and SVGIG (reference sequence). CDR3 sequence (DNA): TGTGCCTGGAGTGTACTGGGGGGTCAGCCCCAGCATTTT. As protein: CAWSVLGGQPQHF.

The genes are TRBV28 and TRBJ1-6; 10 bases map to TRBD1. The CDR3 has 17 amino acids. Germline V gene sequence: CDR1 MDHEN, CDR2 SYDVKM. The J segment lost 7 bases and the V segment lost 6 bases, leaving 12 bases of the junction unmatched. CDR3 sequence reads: CASRFPGQGETNSPLHF. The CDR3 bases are TGTGCCAGCAGATTCCCAGGACAGGGGGAAACAAATTCACCCCTCCACTTT.

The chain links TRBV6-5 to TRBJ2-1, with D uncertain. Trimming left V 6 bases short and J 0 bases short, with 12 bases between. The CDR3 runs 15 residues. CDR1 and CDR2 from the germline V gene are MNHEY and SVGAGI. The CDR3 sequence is CASRLTVSSYNEQFF. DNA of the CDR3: TGTGCCAGCAGGCTTACAGTGAGCTCCTACAATGAGCAGTTCTTC.

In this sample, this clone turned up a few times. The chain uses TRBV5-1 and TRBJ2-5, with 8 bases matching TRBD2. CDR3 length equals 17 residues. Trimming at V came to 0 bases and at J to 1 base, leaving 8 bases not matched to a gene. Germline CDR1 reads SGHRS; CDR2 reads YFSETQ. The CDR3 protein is CASSLEASGLRQETQYF. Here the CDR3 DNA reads TGCGCCAGCAGCTTGGAGGCTAGCGGGCTTCGCCAAGAGACCCAGTACTTC.